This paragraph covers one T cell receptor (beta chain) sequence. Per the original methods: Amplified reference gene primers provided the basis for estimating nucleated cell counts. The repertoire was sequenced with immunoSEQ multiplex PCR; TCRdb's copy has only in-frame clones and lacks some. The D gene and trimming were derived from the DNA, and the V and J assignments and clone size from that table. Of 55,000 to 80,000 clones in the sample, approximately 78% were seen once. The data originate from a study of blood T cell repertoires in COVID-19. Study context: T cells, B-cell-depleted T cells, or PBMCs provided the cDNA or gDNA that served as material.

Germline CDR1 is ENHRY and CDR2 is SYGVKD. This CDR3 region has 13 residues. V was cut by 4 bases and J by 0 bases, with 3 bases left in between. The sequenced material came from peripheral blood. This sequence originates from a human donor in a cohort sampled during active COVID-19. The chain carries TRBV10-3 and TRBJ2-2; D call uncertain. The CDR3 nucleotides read TGTGCCATCAGTGGGCCGAACACCGGGGAGCTGTTTTTT. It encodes CAISGPNTGELFF.